This T cell receptor (beta chain) was recorded in a study of T cell responses to AZD1222 COVID-19 vaccine (dated by TCRdb to the early 2020s). Regarding the research as a whole: AZD1222 recipients whose second dose came at about 4 weeks and those whose second dose came at about 12 weeks were combined into one group, since spike-specific TCR depth and breadth did not differ between the two schedules. A total of approximately 250 trial participants underwent TCR sequencing, of whom approximately 200 had received two doses of AZD1222 and approximately 26 had received two doses of the MenACWY control vaccine. Trial participants were enrolled into age subgroups of 18-55, 56-69 and 70-plus years, which contained about 150, 28 and 57 TCR-sequenced participants, respectively.

The CDR3 regions of human TCRbeta chains were analyzed by immunosequencing. Per the authors' processing: Repertoire TCRs were checked for matches against a reference library of SARS-CoV-2-specific TCRs that had been generated using the MIRA antigen-specificity platform. Breadth was defined as the fraction of unique TCRs that were SARS-CoV-2-associated, and depth was defined as the fraction of total T cells that were SARS-CoV-2-associated. Using the MIRA data, every spike-specific TCR was mapped to the spike region that the TCR reacted to and assigned to either a CD4 or a CD8 class. Log10-transformed breadth and depth values were compared by one-way ANOVA with Sidak's multiple comparisons tests. TCRdb limited this immuneACCESS table to in-frame rearrangements with V and J called. A share of clones is missing; checked studies link under half to unresolved V genes, and the rest is unexplained. V, J and clone size reflect that table, while D and trimming were determined from the DNA. This sample lists over 60,000 clones; around 90% were detected once. Less than 25% of the sample is in the top ten clones.

In the case of this clone: This clone's antigen is unknown. Germline is not matched at one junction end, which may reflect a read error.

The time point tag for this specimen amounts to: baseline before first vaccination. Vaccinee samples came from UK trials COV001 and COV002, including a single-blind randomized controlled phase 2/3 trial of AZD1222 (ChAdOx1 nCoV-19) in healthy adults. For TCRbeta chain sequencing, PBMC samples were collected from trial participants at day 0 and at day 28 after the second dose. What the study reported, not specific to this receptor: Conclusions about previously exposed vaccinees were limited because only six AZD1222 recipients were SARS-CoV-2 seropositive at baseline. Vaccine-associated CD4 TCRs spanned the whole spike protein, with dominant responses in regions 160-218 and 743-854. In the small 56-69-year group, the increase in depth fell short of significance, most likely because of low power. No day 14 peak-response samples were available, so repertoires were characterized only after the peak T cell response. Nearly half of unique spike-specific TCRs reportedly recognized epitopes outside regions mutated in the B.1.351 and B.1.1.7 variants. After two AZD1222 doses, spike-specific TCR breadth and depth were significantly higher than at day 0 and than in MenACWY recipients. Participants were mostly white British, with more females than males. The authors suggested clonal diversity may have been underestimated.

The CDR3 contains 15 residues, cysteine and phenylalanine counted. The sequence is cut down to CDR3 DNA, 45 bases in frame from base 1. Looking up the germline V gene yields CDR1 MNHNS and CDR2 SASEGT. Recombination linked TRBV6-1 to TRBJ2-7, and the D gene may be TRBD2, 6 bases matching. Here the sequenced sample was peripheral blood, taken on day 0 of AZD1222 vaccination. The receptor comes from an adult in good health. The CDR3 region reads CASSGILRDSNEQYF. The DNA sequence follows: TGTGCCAGCAGTGGCATCCTCCGGGACTCCAACGAGCAGTACTTC.